Listed below are T cell receptor beta chains from one sample, sequenced in a study of OX40 agonist ivuxolimab in advanced cancers. Sequenced by immunoSEQ multiplex PCR; TCRdb stores in-frame clones only, minus some. This table holds 61,000 or so clones, 86% found once. The sample consisted of CD4+ or CD8+ T cells sorted from blood, taken in a trial of the OX40 agonist ivuxolimab. Receptors were obtained from an adult with an advanced solid tumor such as melanoma, head and neck, liver or kidney cancer. Each CDR3 is given with its conserved first and last residue. A D gene is named only where the DNA matches it firmly. Clone sizes are given selectively: once, few, many, or a class where the clone is expanded.

D gene,J gene,V gene,clone size,CDR3 DNA,CDR3 protein
-,TRBJ2-7,TRBV7-9,-,TGTGCCAGCAGCTTAGATCTAGGCACCTACGAGCAGTACTTC,CASSLDLGTYEQYF
TRBD2,TRBJ2-3,TRBV18,-,TGTGCCAGCTCACTGCTAGTGGCGGGGGGCCCCACAGATACGCAGTATTTT,CASSLLVAGGPTDTQYF
-,TRBJ1-2,TRBV6-5,-,TGTGCCAGCAGTTACTGGGCAGAGTATGGCTACACCTTC,CASSYWAEYGYTF
-,TRBJ1-1,TRBV6-1,-,TGTGCCAGCAGTGATTTAGGGGCAGCGAGCACTGAAGCTTTCTTT,CASSDLGAASTEAFF
-,TRBJ2-7,TRBV15,few,TGTGCCACCAGCAGAGACCCGGGGTACGAGCAGTACTTC,CATSRDPGYEQYF
TRBD1,TRBJ2-6,TRBV19,-,TGTGCCAGTAGTATCCGAGACAGGGGCTCTGGGGCCAACGTCCTGACTTTC,CASSIRDRGSGANVLTF
-,TRBJ1-2,TRBV19,few,TGTGCCAGTAGTTCGGGACAAGCCCTTGGCTATGGCTACACCTTC,CASSSGQALGYGYTF
TRBD2,TRBJ2-5,TRBV6-5,once,TGTGCCAGCAGTTACCTTAGCGGGGGGGAGACCCAGTACTTC,CASSYLSGGETQYF
-,TRBJ1-1,TRBV18,-,TGTGCCAGCTCACCAAGGACAGAGAACACTGAAGCTTTCTTT,CASSPRTENTEAFF
-,TRBJ2-1,TRBV4-1,-,TGCGCCAGCAGCCAAGTGGGGGCCAGGGGACAATTCTTC,CASSQVGARGQFF
TRBD2,TRBJ2-5,TRBV18,-,TGTGCCAGCTCATCAAGGTCGACTAGCGGGGGAGAGACCCAGTACTTC,CASSSRSTSGGETQYF
-,TRBJ1-6,TRBV7-3,-,TGTGCCAGCAGCTTACTTGGAGGTAATTCACCCCTCCACTTT,CASSLLGGNSPLHF
TRBD1,TRBJ1-4,TRBV19,-,TGTGCCAGTAGGGGGACAGGGGCCGAAAAACTGTTTTTT,CASRGTGAEKLFF
-,TRBJ2-7,TRBV6-1,once,TGTGCCAGCAGTGGGGGAGGTGGGAGCTACGAGCAGTACTTC,CASSGGGGSYEQYF
-,TRBJ2-4,TRBV27,-,TGTGCCAGCAGCGGCCTGACGGGGGCCAACTGGGAGAGTCAGTACTTC,CASSGLTGANWESQYF
-,TRBJ1-2,TRBV5-5,-,TGTGCCAGCAGCCCTGACAGCCGGAGCAGCTATGGCTACACCTTC,CASSPDSRSSYGYTF
TRBD2,TRBJ2-1,TRBV5-4,-,TGTGCCAGCACCCCCCGGGGGGGGCGTTTCAATGAGCAGTTCTTC,CASTPRGGRFNEQFF
TRBD1,TRBJ1-2,TRBV4-1,few,TGCGCCAGCAGCCGACCGGGACAGGGTCGAAACTATGGCTACACCTTC,CASSRPGQGRNYGYTF
-,TRBJ2-2,TRBV25-1,-,TGTGCCAGCAAAGGAAACGGGGCGAACACCGGGGAGCTGTTTTTT,CASKGNGANTGELFF
-,TRBJ2-2,TRBV18,-,TGTGCCAGCTCACCCGCCAGGACGAACACCGGGGAGCTGTTTTTT,CASSPARTNTGELFF
-,TRBJ1-4,TRBV7-9,once,TGTGCCAGCAGCCAGAACAGGGAAAAACTGTTTTTT,CASSQNREKLFF
-,TRBJ1-2,TRBV4-1,-,TGCGCCAGCAGCCAAGAACTGTATGGGGGCTACACCTTC,CASSQELYGGYTF
-,TRBJ1-2,TRBV10-2,-,TGCGCCAGCAGTGAGAGTGGTAGGGGAGATGGCTACACCTTC,CASSESGRGDGYTF
-,TRBJ1-2,TRBV18,-,TGTGCCAGCTCACCAGCCGGGGCTGTCTTCTATGGCTACACCTTC,CASSPAGAVFYGYTF
-,TRBJ1-6,TRBV5-4,once,TGTGCCAGCAGCCCGGGACCCCACGGGGGGTCCTATAATTCACCCCTCCACTTT,CASSPGPHGGSYNSPLHF
-,TRBJ1-2,TRBV21-1,-,TGTGCCAGCAGCAAAGCGCGAGAGAATGGCTACACCTTC,CASSKARENGYTF
-,TRBJ2-1,TRBV5-1,-,TGCGCCAGCAGCCGGGAGGGGACAGGGAGCAATGAGCAGTTCTTC,CASSREGTGSNEQFF
-,TRBJ2-2,TRBV21-1,-,TGTGCCAGCAGCAACCTTGGACTAGACGAGAACACCGGGGAGCTGTTTTTT,CASSNLGLDENTGELFF
-,TRBJ1-5,TRBV10-3,-,TGTGCCATCAGTGAGTCGCCGTGGGGGGAAGAATTTCAGCCCCAGCATTTT,CAISESPWGEEFQPQHF
-,TRBJ1-2,TRBV5-1,-,TGCGCCAGCAGCCCGAATCAGGGTCGAGCTAACTATGGCTACACCTTC,CASSPNQGRANYGYTF
-,TRBJ1-6,TRBV7-8,-,TGTGCCAGCAGCTACACAGGAAGGGACTCCTATAATTCACCCCTCCACTTT,CASSYTGRDSYNSPLHF
TRBD1,TRBJ2-3,TRBV11-2,-,TGTGCCAGCAGCTTAGAAAGGGCAGGGGGCGCAGATACGCAGTATTTT,CASSLERAGGADTQYF
-,TRBJ2-2,TRBV5-1,-,TGCGCCAGCAGCTTGGGAGGGGCCGACGGGGGCACCGGGGAGCTGTTTTTT,CASSLGGADGGTGELFF
TRBD2,TRBJ2-1,TRBV27,-,TGTGCCAGCAGCCAGTGGGGGGCGGGGGGAACCTACAATGAGCAGTTCTTC,CASSQWGAGGTYNEQFF
-,TRBJ1-5,TRBV19,-,TGTGCCAGTAGTGTCAGGGGTTTCAATCAGCCCCAGCATTTT,CASSVRGFNQPQHF
TRBD1,TRBJ2-7,TRBV18,few,TGTGCCAGCTCACACCGGACAGGGGACGCCTACGAGCAGTACTTC,CASSHRTGDAYEQYF
TRBD1,TRBJ2-7,TRBV29-1,-,TGCAGCGTCGCCCGGGACAGATCCTACGAGCAGTACTTC,CSVARDRSYEQYF
TRBD1,TRBJ1-5,TRBV27,-,TGTGCCAGCAGTTTATACAGGGGGGATCAGCCCCAGCATTTT,CASSLYRGDQPQHF
TRBD2,TRBJ2-5,TRBV7-8,-,TGTGCCAGCATCCGCGGACTAGCGGGGAGACAAGAGACCCAGTACTTC,CASIRGLAGRQETQYF
TRBD1,TRBJ2-5,TRBV9,-,TGTGCCAGCAGCGTAGCTACAGGGGGGAAAGAGACCCAGTACTTC,CASSVATGGKETQYF
-,TRBJ2-7,TRBV5-6,-,TGTGCCAGCAGCTTGGGTCCGCGGCCTACGGGGCAGTACTTC,CASSLGPRPTGQYF
-,TRBJ2-2,TRBV7-6,few,TGTGCCAGCAGCCTGGGGAGAATGGCCGGGGAGCTGTTTTTT,CASSLGRMAGELFF
-,TRBJ2-5,TRBV28,-,TGTGCCAGCAGCCAGGGGCTAGAGACCCAGTACTTC,CASSQGLETQYF
TRBD2,TRBJ2-4,TRBV18,once,TGTGCCAGCTCACCATCGGGACTAGCGGGGGCGACCTCGAAAAACATTCAGTACTTC,CASSPSGLAGATSKNIQYF
TRBD1,TRBJ2-7,TRBV10-3,-,TGTGCCATCAGTGAGTCGCGGACAGGGGCCTCCTACGAGCAGTACTTC,CAISESRTGASYEQYF
-,TRBJ1-1,TRBV6-5,few,TGTGCCAGCAGTTACATGGGGAACACTGAAGCTTTCTTT,CASSYMGNTEAFF
-,TRBJ2-7,TRBV5-4,-,TGTGCCAGCAGCTCGCTACACCAGTACGAGCAGTACTTC,CASSSLHQYEQYF
-,TRBJ1-5,TRBV28,-,TGTGCCAGCAGTTCCCCGGGGGCCAACAATCAGCCCCAGCATTTT,CASSSPGANNQPQHF
-,TRBJ2-5,TRBV7-9,-,TGTGCCAGCAGCTTACGGGGCCCCCCGGTAGAGACCCAGTACTTC,CASSLRGPPVETQYF